The 4 T cell receptor beta chains below all came from one sample that was sequenced in a study of T-cell reconstitution after alpha-beta-depleted transplantation in children. A TCRbeta library incorporating unique molecular identifiers was prepared. TCRdb reanalysed the PCR reads using MiXCR and keeps one entry per CDR3 protein. The data contain over 300,000 distinct CDR3 sequences, around a tenth of them seen just once; the ten biggest clones take up approximately 2.3%. This specimen consisted of PBMCs from the stem cell graft donor, obtained from the stem cell graft. These receptors were collected from a human donor who donated a stem cell graft to a child with acute lymphoblastic leukemia.

This clonotype has a handful of counts. The V gene is TRBV7-8, the J gene TRBJ2-3; possibly TRBD1 or TRBD2 for D (5 bases each). Germline V gene lookup returns CDR1 SGHVS and CDR2 FQNEAQ. The length of the CDR3 is 15 residues. The V and J ends lost 1 base and 4 bases respectively, with 12 bases between them. CDR3 sequence: CASSLVGAAADTQYF. As DNA, the CDR3 is TGTGCCAGCAGCTTAGTAGGGGCAGCGGCAGATACGCAGTATTTT.

This clonotype appeared many times. The chain uses TRBV15 and TRBJ1-4; 12 bases match TRBD1. This CDR3 contains 15 residues. The germline V gene has CDR1 LNHNV and CDR2 YYDKDF (reference sequence). V shed 0 bases, J shed 8 bases, and the junction held 1 base outside the gene matches. In nucleotides, the CDR3 is TGTGCCACCAGCAGAGATGGGACAGGGGGCGAAAAACTGTTTTTT. It specifies CATSRDGTGGEKLFF.

The sample holds many counts of this clonotype. Possible read error: a much larger clone is one base away. The chain carries TRBV7-2 and TRBJ2-2, with D hard to call. Per the germline V gene, CDR1 is SGHTA and CDR2 is FQGNSA. The V and J ends lost 2 bases and 4 bases respectively, with 5 bases between them. There are 13 residues in the CDR3. The CDR3 loop reads CASSLWGTGELFF. CDR3 nucleotides: TGTGCCAGCAGCTTATGGGGCACCGGGGAGCTGTTTTTT.

This clonotype was seen a few times. The CDR3 protein is CASSLHLAASTDTQYF. CDR3 bases: TGTGCCAGCAGCTTGCACCTAGCGGCAAGCACAGATACGCAGTATTTT. This sequence joins TRBV5-5 and TRBJ2-3, with TRBD2 matching over 7 bases. The trim removed 1 base at V and 0 bases at J, leaving 5 bases unmatched. The CDR3 has 16 residues. Germline CDR1 is SGHKS and CDR2 is YYEKEE (reference sequence).